The present TCR beta chain was sequenced within a study of blood T cell repertoires in COVID-19. Trimming removed 0 bases from V and 10 bases from J; junction bases left unmatched: 3. Germline V gene data show CDR1 as SGHKS and CDR2 as YYEKEE (reference sequence). The CDR3 is made up of 12 amino acids. Sequencing was performed with immunoSEQ multiplex PCR; in TCRdb, only in-frame clones are kept and a portion is missing. The sample holds 150,000 to 200,000 clones; 86% are singletons and the top ten take about 8.2%. Sequencing input: peripheral blood. This receptor was obtained from a man aged 60-69 years with acute or convalescent COVID-19. V usage is TRBV5-5 and J usage is TRBJ1-1; 7 bases line up with TRBD1. DNA of the CDR3: TGTGCCAGCAGCTTGGCCAGGGGGGTAGCTTTCTTT. This encodes CASSLARGVAFF.